These 15 T cell receptor beta chains came from one sample sequenced in a study of prognosis after radiotherapy for stage I lung cancer. Two-round multiplex PCR, the amplification method, yielded TCR beta CDR3 from genomic DNA. TRBV and TRBJ genes each had their own specific primers in first-round PCR. TCRdb passed the multiplex PCR reads through MiXCR, listing each CDR3 protein once. The sample lists some 35,000 distinct CDR3 sequences; approximately 29% were seen once. The sequencing used PBMCs, collected before or after stereotactic body radiation therapy (not recorded which). These receptors were collected from a donor aged 50 or older with non-small cell lung cancer.

J is TRBJ2-5 and V is TRBV15, with 9 bases lining up with TRBD1. V was clipped by 5 bases and J by 5 bases; unmatched bases: 9. The germline gives CDR1 LNHNV, CDR2 YYDKDF (reference sequence). The CDR3 has 15 amino acids. CDR3 sequence reads: CATSQGQGARETQYF. The CDR3 DNA is TGTGCCACCAGCCAGGGACAGGGTGCTAGGGAGACCCAGTACTTC.

This clonotype was detected ten times or more. This chain links TRBV6-1 with TRBJ1-5; TRBD1 might be the D (6 bases). Germline values: CDR1 MNHNS, CDR2 SASEGT. V gave up 7 bases and J gave up 7 bases, with 14 bases separating them. The CDR3 totals 13 residues. The CDR3 reads CASNGQSIQPQHF. CDR3 nucleotides: TGTGCCAGCAATGGACAGTCGATACAGCCCCAGCATTTT.

The table lists this clonotype with many counts. V is TRBV28 and J is TRBJ2-6; 9 nucleotides match TRBD1. The CDR3 is made up of 17 amino acids. V was pared by 5 bases and J by 2 bases, with 7 bases of the junction left unmatched. Per germline, CDR1 MDHEN and CDR2 SYDVKM. Here the CDR3 DNA reads TGTGCCAGCAGTACTCGGACAGGGGCTCCTGGGGCCAACGTCCTGACTTTC. This translates into CASSTRTGAPGANVLTF.

Of note for this clonotype: The junction differs from germline at one of its ends, possibly a read error. The J gene is TRBJ1-2, the V gene TRBV6-2 or TRBV6-3; D is perhaps TRBD1 (6 bases). The CDR3 runs to 14 residues. In germline, CDR1 is MNHEY, CDR2 SVGEGT. Written as DNA, the CDR3 is TGTGTCAGCAGTCCCACAGGTGGGGGCTATCGCTACACCTTC. Its protein product is CVSSPTGGGYRYTF.

This clonotype was observed at least ten times. Here the CDR3 reads CASSLSGQETQYF. DNA for the CDR3: TGTGCCAGCAGCTTATCTGGGCAAGAGACCCAGTACTTC. The rearrangement joins TRBV7-3 to TRBJ2-5; D is unresolved. There are 13 residues in the CDR3. Between the trimmed V and J ends, which lost 2 bases and 2 bases, there was a span of 6 bases. Looked up from germline, CDR1 is SGHTA and CDR2 is FQGTGA.

This clonotype was counted at least ten times. The chain recombines TRBV6-1 with TRBJ2-5, with 8 bases aligning to TRBD2. This CDR3 region has 13 residues. The germline V gene has CDR1 MNHNS and CDR2 SASEGT. Trimming removed 9 bases from V and 7 bases from J; junction bases left unmatched: 10. The CDR3: CASDAGGLGTQYF. Written as DNA, the CDR3 is TGTGCCAGTGATGCGGGGGGACTGGGGACCCAGTACTTC.

Regarding this clonotype: One base away lies a much larger clone, so this may be a sequencing read error. The rearrangement uses TRBV9 and TRBJ1-2; no firm D call. Germline V gives CDR1 SGDLS, CDR2 YYNGEE. The CDR3 consists of 14 residues. The CDR3 region is CASSVEQTGYVYTF. The CDR3 DNA reads as TGTGCCAGCAGCGTAGAACAGACCGGCTATGTCTACACCTTC.

Regarding this clonotype: Germline is not matched at one junction end, which may reflect a read error. V usage is TRBV6-1 and J usage is TRBJ1-6; TRBD1 matches 8 bases. The germline gives CDR1 MNHNS, CDR2 SASEGT. This CDR3 is 19 amino acids long. The CDR3 DNA reads TGTGCCAACAGTACCGGTTCAAGATTAGGACAGGGCCATAATTCACCCCTCCACTTT. It yields the protein CANSTGSRLGQGHNSPLHF.

In its sample, this clonotype was seen many times. The J gene is TRBJ1-5, the V gene TRBV6-1; D is undetermined. V lost 3 bases, J lost 5 bases, and 14 bases lay in between. The CDR3 extends over 15 amino acids. The germline V gene has CDR1 MNHNS and CDR2 SASEGT. DNA for the CDR3: TGTGCCAGCAGTGAGTTAACCGACGATCATCAGCCCCAGCATTTT. It yields the protein CASSELTDDHQPQHF.

This rearrangement joins TRBV24-1 to TRBJ2-2; D is undetermined. The CDR3 is made up of 13 amino acids. Germline-derived CDR1 and CDR2 are KGHDR and SFDVKD. Trimming pared 11 bases from V and 2 bases from J, leaving 11 bases between. The CDR3 spells CAICDTNTGELFF. The CDR3 nucleotides read TGTGCCATCTGTGACACCAACACCGGGGAGCTGTTTTTT.

This clonotype came up many times. V gene TRBV3-1 combines with J gene TRBJ1-4, with 7 bases lining up with TRBD1. Trimming removed 2 bases from V and 5 bases from J; junction bases left unmatched: 11. Per the germline V gene, CDR1 is LGHDT and CDR2 is YNNKEL (reference sequence). CDR3 length: 17 residues. The CDR3 here is CASSQLLRGTGNEKLFF. DNA of the CDR3: TGTGCCAGCAGCCAACTCCTCAGGGGGACCGGGAATGAAAAACTGTTTTTT.

This clonotype was seen at least ten times. The V and J genes are TRBV6-1 and TRBJ1-1, with D uncertain. Germline CDR1 MNHNS, CDR2 SASEGT. The length of the CDR3 is 17 residues. V was cut by 0 bases and J by 4 bases, with 18 bases left in between. CDR3 loop: CASSEAFATRGSTEAFF. CDR3 DNA: TGTGCCAGCAGTGAAGCCTTTGCAACCCGGGGAAGCACTGAAGCTTTCTTT.

Many counts were recorded for this clonotype. This sequence joins TRBV11-1 and TRBJ1-6; tentatively, D is TRBD1 (6 bases). Per germline, CDR1 SGHAT and CDR2 FQDESV (reference sequence). The V and J ends lost 4 bases and 6 bases respectively, with 13 bases between them. CDR3 length equals 15 residues. CDR3 sequence reads: CASSSEGGGNSPLHF. The CDR3 nucleotides read TGTGCCAGCAGCTCTGAGGGGGGGGGTAATTCACCCCTCCACTTT.

This clonotype was seen ten or more times. V is TRBV28 and J is TRBJ1-6, with 7 nucleotides matching TRBD1. The CDR3 sequence is 16 residues long. Trimming removed 6 bases from V and 9 bases from J; junction bases left unmatched: 14. Germline CDR1 and CDR2: MDHEN and SYDVKM. CDR3 nucleotides: TGTGCCAGCAGCGCGAACCAGGGACAGAGACTTTCACCCCTCCACTTT. It translates to CASSANQGQRLSPLHF.

V usage is TRBV11-2 and J usage is TRBJ1-1, with 8 nucleotides matching TRBD1. Trimming at V came to 11 bases and at J to 6 bases, leaving 11 bases not matched to a gene. This CDR3 comprises 13 residues. Germline CDR1 reads SGHAT; CDR2 reads FQNNGV. The CDR3 loop is CAAGTGALSEAFF. CDR3 in DNA: TGTGCCGCAGGGACAGGAGCCCTGTCTGAAGCTTTCTTT.